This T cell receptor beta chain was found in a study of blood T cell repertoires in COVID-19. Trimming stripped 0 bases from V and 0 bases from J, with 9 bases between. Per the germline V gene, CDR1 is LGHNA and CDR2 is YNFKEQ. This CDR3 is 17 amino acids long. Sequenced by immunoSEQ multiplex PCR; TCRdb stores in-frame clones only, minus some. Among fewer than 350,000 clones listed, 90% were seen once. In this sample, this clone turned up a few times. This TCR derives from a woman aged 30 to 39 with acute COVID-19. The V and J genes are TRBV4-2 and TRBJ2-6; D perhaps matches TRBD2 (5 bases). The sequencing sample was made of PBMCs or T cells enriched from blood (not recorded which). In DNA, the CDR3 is TGTGCCAGCAGCCAAGACGGGGTCACCTCTGGGGCCAACGTCCTGACTTTC. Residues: CASSQDGVTSGANVLTF.